What follows are 8 T cell receptor beta chains derived from one specimen sequenced in a study of blood T cells in healthy people across ages. Next came a second PCR, run for about 7 to 12 cycles, which used a sample-barcoded 5' primer along with a J-beta primer mix. TCRdb re-analysed the 5' RACE reads in MiXCR, keeping a single row per CDR3 protein. The data hold 720,000 or so distinct CDR3 sequences, with 40% to 45% observed a single time. The sequenced sample consisted of blood. Source of these receptors: a man at least 80 years old in good health.

The chain carries TRBV9 and TRBJ2-1; a possible D gene is TRBD1 (5 bases). The ends were cut back, 0 bases at V and 1 base at J, with 17 bases in the middle. The CDR3 contains 18 residues. Germline V CDR1 and CDR2: SGDLS, YYNGEE. The CDR3, as DNA: TGTGCCAGCAGCGTAGTTGATGGTCGGTCAGGGTCCTACAATGAGCAGTTCTTC. It specifies CASSVVDGRSGSYNEQFF. The whole variable domain, filled in from reference TRBV9 and TRBJ2-1, reads DSGVTQTPKHLITATGQRVTLRCSPRSGDLSVYWYQQSLDQGLQFLIQYYNGEERAKGNILERFSAQQFPDLHSELNLSSLELGDSALYFCASSVVDGRSGSYNEQFFGPGTRLTVL.

This clonotype was observed many times. This chain uses TRBV7-2 with TRBJ2-5; TRBD1 agrees at 7 bases. CDR1 and CDR2 from the germline V gene are SGHTA and FQGNSA. This CDR3 spans 13 amino acids. V shed 5 bases, J shed 3 bases, and the junction held 3 bases outside the gene matches. The CDR3 region is CASSPDRKETQYF. CDR3 nucleotide sequence: TGTGCCAGCAGCCCGGACAGGAAAGAGACCCAGTACTTC.

The chain joins TRBV4-1 to TRBJ2-1; tentatively, D is TRBD1 or TRBD2 (5 bases each). Trimming cost V 3 bases and J 5 bases, with 11 bases left between them. This CDR3 spans 14 amino acids. The germline V gene has CDR1 MGHRA and CDR2 YSYEKL. The DNA of the CDR3 is TGCGCCAGCAGCCATCTGGGGGTCAACAATGAGCAGTTCTTC. Its translation is CASSHLGVNNEQFF.

The chain recombines TRBV12-3 or TRBV12-4 with TRBJ1-6; 9 positions agree with TRBD1. There are 15 residues in the CDR3. V shed 6 bases and J 5 bases; nucleotides not matched to a gene: 5. The DNA for the CDR3 is TGTGCCAGCAGACTCCGGGACAGGGATAATTCACCCCTCCACTTT. This gives the protein CASRLRDRDNSPLHF.

V and J are TRBV5-1 and TRBJ2-3, with no clear D. Trimming pared 1 base from V and 1 base from J, leaving 7 bases between. This CDR3 is built from 14 residues. Germline loops: CDR1 SGHRS, CDR2 YFSETQ. The CDR3 DNA reads TGCGCCAGCAGCTTGTTCCAAGGCACAGATACGCAGTATTTT. This sequence encodes CASSLFQGTDTQYF.

The rearrangement uses TRBV30 and TRBJ2-7; D unclear. V was trimmed by 0 bases and J by 2 bases, leaving 8 bases between them. From germline, CDR1 is GTSNPN and CDR2 SVGIG (reference sequence). The CDR3 spans 13 residues. CDR3 in amino acids: CAWSVGSPYEQYF. DNA of the CDR3: TGTGCCTGGAGTGTCGGCAGCCCCTACGAGCAGTACTTC.

The sample holds one count of this clonotype. The chain links TRBV4-1 to TRBJ2-2; either TRBD1 or TRBD2 may fit D (5 bases each). Germline assignment: CDR1 MGHRA and CDR2 YSYEKL. CDR3 length: 15 residues. Between the trimmed V and J ends, which lost 1 base and 2 bases, there was a span of 8 bases. The CDR3 DNA sequence: TGCGCCAGCAGCCAAGGAGGGGACAACACCGGGGAGCTGTTTTTT. Its protein product is CASSQGGDNTGELFF.

A few counts support this clonotype. This chain joins TRBV28 and TRBJ2-7; D may be TRBD1 (6 bases). This CDR3 is 15 amino acids long. Per germline, CDR1 MDHEN and CDR2 SYDVKM. Trimming shortened V by 7 bases and J by 0 bases, and 16 bases separated the two germline ends. The CDR3 loop is CASTPRGRPSYEQYF. DNA of the CDR3: TGTGCCAGCACCCCTAGGGGGAGACCCTCCTACGAGCAGTACTTC. Looking up the rest from reference TRBV28 and TRBJ2-7 gives the full variable domain: DVKVTQSSRYLVKRTGEKVFLECVQDMDHENMFWYRQDPGLGLRLIYFSYDVKMKEKGDIPEGYSVSREKKERFSLILESASTNQTSMYLCASTPRGRPSYEQYFGPGTRLTVT.